This T cell receptor (beta chain) comes out of a study of shared clonotypes between healthy human individuals. The study, taken as a whole, reports: Blood was the sole source, and tissue repertoires probably differ.

Generated by immunoSEQ multiplex PCR, the TCRdb table keeps only in-frame clones and is missing some. Of more than 2 million clones listed, 90% to 95% are singletons. In the case of this clone: Its antigen is still unknown.

Germline V CDR1 and CDR2: WNHNN, SYGVQD (reference sequence). V lost 6 bases and J lost 1; bases outside the gene matches: 4. There are 15 residues in the CDR3. The V call is TRBV10-1, the J call TRBJ1-3, with 9 bases identical to TRBD1. The TCR sequence derives from a man aged 18 to 30 in good health. Sequenced sample: naive CD4+ T cells sorted from blood. Described subset: CD45RA+ positively selected. The CDR3 nucleotides are TGCGCCAGCAGCTCCGGGACAGGGTCTGGAAACACCATATATTTT. It yields the protein CASSSGTGSGNTIYF.